This TCR beta chain was profiled in a study of CD8+ T cells in alopecia areata. Isolated RNA was reverse transcribed into cDNA used as the sequencing template. This table comes from immunoSEQ multiplex PCR, and its TCRdb copy is limited to in-frame clones, with some not included. There are over 250,000 clones in the sample; over 45% occur only once, and about 0.89% lies in the top ten. Sample treatment: oral pan-JAK inhibitor, 5-10 mg twice daily. General study points: Within the top 100, expanded CD8+ clones significantly decreased with tofacitinib, as did scalp clonality. Persistence in scalp and blood during tofacitinib was observed for many expanded lesional clones.

Germline lookup yields CDR1 SGHRS and CDR2 YFSETQ. V dropped 4 bases and J dropped 2 bases, with 16 bases sitting between them. The CDR3 spans 15 residues. Concerning this clone itself: Its antigen is as yet unknown.

The source material was CD4+ T cells sorted from blood, sampled around week 54, from a patient treated with tofacitinib. This chain uses TRBV5-1 with TRBJ2-7, with D perhaps TRBD1 (7 bases). This clonotype was sampled from a human donor with alopecia areata. The CDR3 bases are TGCGCCAGCAGCCCGAACCAGGGGGGCCCCTACGAGCAGTACTTC. The encoded protein is CASSPNQGGPYEQYF.